This T cell receptor (beta chain) derives from a study of control samples from healthy donors and cancer patients. The repertoire was sequenced with immunoSEQ multiplex PCR; TCRdb's copy has only in-frame clones and lacks some. The data contain approximately 130,000 clones, about 90% of them singletons. The germline V gene has CDR1 MNHEY and CDR2 SMNVEV (reference sequence). The CDR3 contains 15 residues. The V gene lost 2 bases and the J gene lost 1 base, with 6 bases spanning the gap. This TCR was recovered from a man aged 55 to 69 in good health. The sequencing input was blood. The rearrangement uses TRBV27 and TRBJ2-6; D not certain. The chain's CDR3 is CASSLRWSGANVLTF. CDR3 DNA: TGTGCCAGCAGTTTAAGGTGGTCTGGGGCCAACGTCCTGACTTTC. Full variable domain (remainder filled in from reference TRBV27 and TRBJ2-6): EAQVTQNPRYLITVTGKKLTVTCSQNMNHEYMSWYRQDPGLGLRQIYYSMNVEVTDKGDVPEGYKVSRKEKRNFPLILESPSPNQTSLYFCASSLRWSGANVLTFGAGSRLTVL.